This paragraph covers one T cell receptor (beta chain) sequence. These data originate in a study of blood T cell repertoires in COVID-19. Study-level information: From the United States, Italy and Spain came samples of acute and convalescent COVID-19.

Participant-given clinical history determined each cohort assignment. Repertoires were generated with immunoSEQ multiplex PCR, while TCRdb's copy carries only in-frame clones and drops some. The table shows about 200,000 clones, with nearly 90% occurring only once. The sequencing input was PBMCs or T cells enriched from blood (not recorded which). The source is a woman under 40 with acute COVID-19.

CDR3 coding DNA: TGTGCCAGCAGACTTAACACCGGGGAGCTGTTTTTT. Residues: CASRLNTGELFF. The V call is TRBV5-6, the J call TRBJ2-2; the D is unclear. Germline V gives CDR1 SGHDT, CDR2 YYEEEE. V lost 5 bases and J 2 bases, leaving 4 bases between the germline ends. The CDR3 extends over 12 amino acids.